Listed here are 21 T cell receptor beta chains from one sample, sequenced in a study of blood T cell repertoires in COVID-19. Repertoires were generated with immunoSEQ multiplex PCR, while TCRdb's copy carries only in-frame clones and drops some. The sample carries about 140,000 clones, more than 75% recorded once. The sequenced sample was peripheral blood. The receptors here all came from a woman in her thirties or forties with acute or convalescent COVID-19.

V usage is TRBV5-1 and J usage is TRBJ2-7, with 7 bases aligning to TRBD2. The CDR3 contains 13 residues. The junction had 2 bases not matched to a gene; V was cut back by 5 bases and J by 0 bases. Germline CDR1 SGHRS, CDR2 YFSETQ. The CDR3 reads CASSGGSSYEQYF. For the CDR3, the DNA is TGCGCCAGCAGTGGCGGGAGCTCCTACGAGCAGTACTTC.

The rearrangement uses TRBV15 and TRBJ2-3; TRBD2 matches 10 bases. The CDR3 spans 17 residues. CDR1 LNHNV and CDR2 YYDKDF come from the germline V gene (reference sequence). Trimming removed 0 bases from V and 2 bases from J; junction bases left unmatched: 5. The DNA of the CDR3 is TGTGCCACCAGCAGAGATGGAGCGGGAGGGTTCACAGATACGCAGTATTTT. It specifies CATSRDGAGGFTDTQYF.

V and J are TRBV2 and TRBJ2-3; 12 bases fit TRBD2. V lost 6 bases and J lost 6; bases outside the gene matches: 7. The CDR3 is 15 amino acids. CDR1 and CDR2 (germline): SNHLY, FYNNEI. In DNA form, the CDR3 reads TGTGCCAGCAGGGAGGGACTAGCGGGCTCGGATACGCAGTATTTT. It yields the protein CASREGLAGSDTQYF.

The V gene is TRBV19, the J gene TRBJ2-1; 8 bases align to TRBD2. The germline gives CDR1 LNHDA, CDR2 SQIVND (reference sequence). V trimming: 2 bases; J trimming: 0 bases; junction bases outside the gene matches: 12. This CDR3 is built from 19 residues. The CDR3 DNA is TGTGCCAGTAGTATATGGGGCGGGGGGCCATCGAGCTCCTACAATGAGCAGTTCTTC. The encoded protein is CASSIWGGGPSSSYNEQFF.

The genes are TRBV2 and TRBJ1-3, with no clear D. Germline lookup yields CDR1 SNHLY and CDR2 FYNNEI. The CDR3 totals 15 residues. V was shortened by 7 bases and J by 0 bases, with 13 bases between the two germline ends. The CDR3 spells CASTRWADSGNTIYF. CDR3 coding DNA: TGTGCCAGCACTCGCTGGGCAGACTCTGGAAACACCATATATTTT.

This chain uses TRBV5-4 with TRBJ1-2; 8 bases match TRBD1. Germline V CDR1 and CDR2: SGHNT, YYREEE (reference sequence). Losses at the gene ends were 1 base for V and 4 bases for J; bases not matched to a gene: 3. The CDR3 contains 14 residues. CDR3 bases: TGTGCCAGCAGCTTGAACAGGGGGGGCTATGGCTACACCTTC. It is translated as CASSLNRGGYGYTF.

This clone was seen only a few times. This chain joins TRBV3-1 (or the pseudogene TRBV3-2) and TRBJ1-2; the D gene is possibly TRBD1 (6 bases). With 1 base removed from V and 4 bases from J, the gap between germline ends came to 13 bases. The CDR3 is 15 residues long. Germline V CDR1 and CDR2: LGHDT, YNNKEL (reference sequence). CDR3 nucleotide sequence: TGTGCCAGCAGCCAAGGTCTGGGGGCGTCCTATGGCTACACCTTC. Protein: CASSQGLGASYGYTF.

In its sample, this clone was seen a few times. The rearrangement joins TRBV25-1 to TRBJ1-2, with D perhaps TRBD1 (6 bases). The CDR3 length is 16 residues. CDR1 MGHDK and CDR2 SYGVNS come from the germline V gene. With 6 bases removed from V and 0 bases from J, the gap between germline ends came to 17 bases. The CDR3 region is CASSGTGSVANYGYTF. CDR3 DNA: TGTGCCAGCAGCGGTACAGGGAGTGTAGCTAACTATGGCTACACCTTC.

This clone was counted a single time. The chain uses TRBV25-1 and TRBJ2-7; possibly TRBD1 for D (5 bases). The CDR3 has 12 residues. The germline gives CDR1 MGHDK, CDR2 SYGVNS. The V end lost 8 bases, the J end lost 2 bases, and 10 bases lay between the germline ends. The CDR3 nucleotides are TGTGCCAGCGGCAGGGTAACCTACGAGCAGTACTTC. Translating it yields CASGRVTYEQYF.

The chain links TRBV27 to TRBJ2-7; 8 bases fit TRBD2. From germline, CDR1 is MNHEY and CDR2 SMNVEV (reference sequence). After removal of 5 bases from V and 2 bases from J, the junction contained 8 bases not matched to a gene. The CDR3 runs to 15 residues. The CDR3 DNA is TGTGCCAGCAGTCCTGGCGGAGCGGGAGCCTACGAGCAGTACTTC. Amino acid sequence: CASSPGGAGAYEQYF.

The rearrangement links TRBV4-1 to TRBJ1-3; the D gene is possibly TRBD1 (6 bases). Between the trimmed V and J ends, which lost 0 bases and 4 bases, there was a span of 16 bases. Germline lookup yields CDR1 MGHRA and CDR2 YSYEKL. The CDR3 has 17 amino acids. The CDR3 DNA sequence: TGCGCCAGCAGCCAAGATGGGCCTTCAGGGGTGGGAAACACCATATATTTT. Amino acid sequence: CASSQDGPSGVGNTIYF.

The rearrangement links TRBV30 to TRBJ1-5, with TRBD1 matching over 7 bases. This CDR3 region has 15 residues. With 0 bases clipped from V and 9 bases from J, the junction kept 11 bases outside the gene matches. CDR1 is GTSNPN and CDR2 is SVGIG in the germline V gene (reference sequence). The chain's CDR3 is CAWSVIGQATGPQHF. CDR3 DNA: TGTGCCTGGAGTGTAATTGGACAGGCCACTGGGCCCCAGCATTTT.

The chain employs TRBV6-5 and TRBJ1-1; D is perhaps TRBD1 (5 bases). Germline loops: CDR1 MNHEY, CDR2 SVGAGI. Trimming stripped 11 bases from V and 4 bases from J, with 17 bases between. CDR3 size: 13 residues. CDR3 region: CASRGDLSTEAFF. The CDR3 DNA reads as TGTGCCTCTCGGGGGGATTTGAGCACTGAAGCTTTCTTT.

The rearrangement links TRBV6-5 to TRBJ2-3; tentative D call: TRBD2 (6 bases). Germline lookup yields CDR1 MNHEY and CDR2 SVGAGI. There are 16 residues in the CDR3. Trimming left V 2 bases short and J 1 base short, with 13 bases between. The CDR3 is CASSYGGTIGTDTQYF. The CDR3 bases are TGTGCCAGCAGTTACGGCGGGACGATAGGCACAGATACGCAGTATTTT.

J is TRBJ1-5 and V is TRBV5-8; a weak D match, TRBD1 (5 bases). Germline CDR1 is SGHTS and CDR2 is YDEGEE. The germline V and J ends were trimmed by 3 bases and 10 bases, with 8 bases remaining between them. The CDR3 contains 11 residues. CDR3: CASSSRAPQHF. In nucleotides, the CDR3 is TGTGCCAGCAGCTCCAGGGCTCCCCAGCATTTT. Full variable domain (missing parts from reference TRBV5-8 and TRBJ1-5): EAGVTQSPTHLIKTRGQQATLRCSPISGHTSVYWYQQALGLGLQFLLWYDEGEERNRGNFPPRFSGRQFPNYSSELNVNALELEDSALYLCASSSRAPQHFGDGTRLSIL.

The chain recombines TRBV7-2 with TRBJ2-2; TRBD2 might be the D (6 bases). V lost 5 bases and J 6 bases, leaving 10 bases between the germline ends. The CDR3 spans 13 residues. CDR1 and CDR2 (germline): SGHTA, FQGNSA. CDR3 sequence reads: CASSPRLAGELFF. The CDR3 region has the DNA TGTGCCAGCAGCCCCAGACTAGCCGGGGAGCTGTTTTTT.

This clone was counted a single time. This chain uses TRBV20-1 with TRBJ1-4, with a tentative D call TRBD1 (5 bases). The germline gives CDR1 DFQATT, CDR2 SNEGSKA (reference sequence). There are 11 residues in the CDR3. V lost 7 bases to trimming and J lost 4 bases, with 7 bases between them. CDR3 sequence: CSGGVNEKLFF. In DNA form, the CDR3 reads TGCAGTGGGGGGGTTAATGAAAAACTGTTTTTT.

CDR3 bases: TGCGCCAGCAGCCAAGAAAGGGGTATCAATGAAAAACTGTTTTTT. Its protein product is CASSQERGINEKLFF. The chain couples TRBV4-3 to TRBJ1-4; tentatively, D is TRBD1 (5 bases). CDR3 size: 15 residues. The ends were cut back, 0 bases at V and 5 bases at J, with 10 bases in the middle. CDR1 LGHNA and CDR2 YSLEER come from the germline V gene.

The chain combines TRBV7-6 with TRBJ2-1, with no clear D. This CDR3 has 13 amino acids. CDR1 is SGHVS and CDR2 is FNYEAQ in the germline V gene. V dropped 1 base and J dropped 7 bases, with 8 bases sitting between them. Written as DNA, the CDR3 is TGTGCCAGCAGCTTAGAAGCTCTGAATGAGCAGTTCTTC. It codes for CASSLEALNEQFF.

The chain employs TRBV27 and TRBJ1-2, with 7 bases that match TRBD1. V lost 4 bases and J lost 13; bases outside the gene matches: 12. The CDR3 runs 13 residues. Per germline, CDR1 MNHEY and CDR2 SMNVEV (reference sequence). Written as DNA, the CDR3 is TGTGCCAGCAGTTCTGGACAGGCGACTGTCCCCACCTTC. Translated: CASSSGQATVPTF.

This chain joins TRBV4-3 and TRBJ2-3; 12 nucleotides match TRBD2. V was clipped by 0 bases and J by 2 bases; unmatched bases: 3. Per germline, CDR1 LGHNA and CDR2 YSLEER. The CDR3 covers 17 residues. DNA of the CDR3: TGCGCCAGCAGCCAAGAAAGGACTAGCGGGGACACAGATACGCAGTATTTT. This sequence encodes CASSQERTSGDTDTQYF.